This T cell receptor (beta chain) derives from a study of Graves' ophthalmopathy and Graves' hyperthyroidism. Study-level points and caveats: A majority of expanded thyroid clonotypes exceeding 0.001 frequency were likewise present in blood. Ophthalmopathy progression was predicted by the model at around 70% sensitivity and under 75% specificity.

The authors amplified TCR beta CDR3 regions, and they did so from RNA transcripts for repertoire sequencing. RT-PCR in the first round used HTBI primers; a second-round multiplex PCR followed. One entry per CDR3 protein results from TCRdb running MiXCR on the multiplex PCR reads. Among about 740,000 distinct CDR3 sequences listed, roughly two fifths were seen once. CDR1 and CDR2 from the germline V gene are SGHAT and FQNNGV. The CDR3 consists of 15 residues. About this clonotype: Its specificity is not known. The germline gene is not matched at one end of the junction; a read error may be the cause.

The material sequenced was peripheral blood. The chain employs TRBV11-2 and TRBJ1-5, with D perhaps TRBD1 (6 bases). The sequence was collected from an adult man with Graves' ophthalmopathy. The CDR3 loop reads CASSLGQSFNQPQHF. The CDR3 DNA reads as TGCGCCAGCAGTCTCGGACAGAGTTTCAATCAGCCCCAGCATTTT.